These 27 T cell receptor beta chains were all obtained from the same sample, sequenced in a study of cytomegalovirus exposure and HLA in healthy donors (dated by TCRdb to between 2016 and 2019). The library was prepared using the immunoSEQ multiplex PCR assay. For the multiplex PCR, a mixture combining 60 forward primers for TCR Vbeta segments and 13 reverse primers for TCR Jbeta segments was used. TCRdb re-hosts the immuneACCESS table, in-frame sequences only. Its copies lack some clones; in the studies checked, an unresolved V gene accounts for under half of them, and the cause for the rest is not known. The sample table records about 120,000 clones; 75% to 90% of these occur just once. The top ten constitute 2.1% of the sample. The sequenced sample was PBMCs. These receptors were taken from a man under 40 in good health and CMV-seronegative.

This clone has only a few counts. CDR3 bases: TGTGCCAGCAGTTTGGTGGGGGCCCTCTACGAGCAGTACTTC. It codes for CASSLVGALYEQYF. J is TRBJ2-5 and V is TRBV28; D is perhaps TRBD1 (6 bases). The DNA matches TRBJ2-7 better at its end, which makes the J call doubtful. Germline CDR1 is MDHEN and CDR2 is SYDVKM. This CDR3 has 14 amino acids.

This clone showed up just once. The rearrangement joins TRBV19 to TRBJ1-2, with 9 bases fitting TRBD1. CDR1 is LNHDA, CDR2 SQIVND, per germline (reference sequence). The ends lost 2 bases at V and 3 bases at J; junction bases unmatched: 13. The CDR3 has 18 amino acids. CDR3 bases: TGTGCCAGTAGTATATTTTCGGGACAGGGTGATGTCGACTATGGCTACACCTTC. Its protein is CASSIFSGQGDVDYGYTF.

The rearrangement uses TRBV29-1 and TRBJ2-7, with D unclear. The CDR3 contains 11 residues. The V end was cut by 3 bases, the J end by 4 bases, with 7 bases between. CDR1 and CDR2 (germline): SQVTM, ANQGSEA. The CDR3 DNA reads as TGCAGCGTTGACTCGGGTTACGAGCAGTACTTC. Protein: CSVDSGYEQYF.

This clone was detected only a few times. The chain combines TRBV9 with TRBJ2-5, with a possible D match to TRBD1 (6 bases). The CDR3 sequence is 14 residues long. V was pared by 3 bases and J by 5 bases, with 14 bases between. Germline V gene lookup returns CDR1 SGDLS and CDR2 YYNGEE. CDR3 region: CASSALGAGETQYF. CDR3 DNA sequence: TGTGCCAGCAGCGCGTTGGGGGCTGGGGAGACCCAGTACTTC.

With regard to this clone: Other DNA sequences in the sample encode the same CDR3. This chain joins TRBV5-1 and TRBJ2-1; TRBD2 matches 9 bases. The CDR3 runs to 14 residues. Looked up from germline, CDR1 is SGHRS and CDR2 is YFSETQ. Trimming removed 0 bases from V and 7 bases from J; junction bases left unmatched: 2. The CDR3 nucleotides are TGCGCCAGCAGCTTGGGCCTAGCGGGAAATGAGCAGTTCTTC. Translated: CASSLGLAGNEQFF.

The chain joins TRBV2 to TRBJ2-7; a weak D match, TRBD1 (6 bases). Germline V lookup: CDR1 SNHLY, CDR2 FYNNEI. This CDR3 has 14 amino acids. Trimming removed 2 bases at V and 1 base at J, with 9 bases between. The CDR3 loop reads CASSESRGSYEQYF. In DNA form, the CDR3 reads TGTGCCAGCAGTGAAAGCAGGGGTTCCTACGAGCAGTACTTC. The entire variable domain, with the rest obtained from reference TRBV2 and TRBJ2-7, is as follows: EPEVTQTPSHQVTQMGQEVILRCVPISNHLYFYWYRQILGQKVEFLVSFYNNEISEKSEIFDDQFSVERPDGSNFTLKIRSTKLEDSAMYFCASSESRGSYEQYFGPGTRLTVT.

The chain is built from TRBV9 and TRBJ1-4; TRBD1 matches 7 bases. J was trimmed by 5 bases and V by 3 bases; bases with no gene match: 7. CDR3 length equals 15 residues. The germline V gene encodes CDR1 SGDLS and CDR2 YYNGEE. CDR3 nucleotides: TGTGCCAGCAGCGAAAACCGGGACAGAAATGAAAAACTGTTTTTT. Amino acids: CASSENRDRNEKLFF.

This clone was counted only a few times. The V call is TRBV6-5, the J call TRBJ1-1; D unclear. V lost 2 bases to trimming and J lost 1 base, with 5 bases between them. This CDR3 comprises 13 residues. Germline assignment: CDR1 MNHEY and CDR2 SVGAGI. CDR3 sequence (DNA): TGTGCCAGCAGTTACGCAGGGAACACTGAAGCTTTCTTT. It yields the protein CASSYAGNTEAFF.

This chain uses TRBV28 with TRBJ2-2; TRBD1 matches at 7 bases. In germline, CDR1 is MDHEN, CDR2 SYDVKM. The V segment lost 3 bases and the J segment 13 bases; nucleotides outside the gene matches: 8. CDR3 length equals 13 residues. CDR3 in amino acids: CASSFEGGAALFF. CDR3 DNA: TGTGCCAGCAGTTTTGAAGGGGGCGCGGCGCTGTTTTTT.

The CDR3: CASSEGDVGELFF. The DNA of the CDR3 is TGTGCCAGCAGTGAGGGAGACGTCGGGGAGCTGTTTTTT. This chain joins TRBV6-1 and TRBJ2-2; tentatively, D is TRBD2 (5 bases). Per the germline V gene, CDR1 is MNHNS and CDR2 is SASEGT. Trimming cost V 3 bases and J 7 bases, with 9 bases left between them. This CDR3 contains 13 residues.

The V call is TRBV5-1, the J call TRBJ2-2; 8 bases line up with TRBD1. Germline V CDR1 and CDR2: SGHRS, YFSETQ. Losses at the gene ends were 4 bases for V and 3 bases for J; bases not matched to a gene: 2. The CDR3 runs 14 residues. CDR3 sequence: CASSTDRDTGELFF. Here the CDR3 DNA reads TGCGCCAGCAGCACGGACAGGGACACCGGGGAGCTGTTTTTT.

DNA for the CDR3: TGTGCCAGCAGTGGTACTAGTTTGGGCACCGGGGAGCTGTTTTTT. Protein product: CASSGTSLGTGELFF. The V and J genes are TRBV2 and TRBJ2-2; perhaps TRBD2 as D (5 bases). CDR3 length equals 15 residues. CDR1 and CDR2 from the germline V gene are SNHLY and FYNNEI. Trimming stripped 4 bases from V and 4 bases from J, with 13 bases between.

This sequence joins TRBV18 and TRBJ2-7; tentative D call: TRBD1 (6 bases). The CDR3 extends over 13 amino acids. The germline V gene encodes CDR1 KGHSH and CDR2 LQKENI. Trimming shortened V by 2 bases and J by 4 bases, and 9 bases separated the two germline ends. This chain's CDR3 is CASSPTQGYEQYF. The CDR3 DNA follows: TGTGCCAGCTCACCAACACAGGGTTACGAGCAGTACTTC. Full variable domain (remainder filled in from reference TRBV18 and TRBJ2-7): NAGVMQNPRHLVRRRGQEARLRCSPMKGHSHVYWYRQLPEEGLKFMVYLQKENIIDESGMPKERFSAEFPKEGPSILRIQQVVRGDSAAYFCASSPTQGYEQYFGPGTRLTVT.

A single count supports this clone. The CDR3 region has the DNA TGTGCCAGCAGCAAACCTCAGGGGCCGAAGCATGGCTACACCTTC. Its protein is CASSKPQGPKHGYTF. The rearrangement links TRBV7-9 to TRBJ1-2, with TRBD1 as a possible D gene (6 bases). CDR1 SEHNR and CDR2 FQNEAQ come from the germline V gene (reference sequence). V was trimmed by 5 bases and J by 6 bases, leaving 19 bases between them. The length of the CDR3 is 15 residues.

The V call is TRBV4-3, the J call TRBJ2-7; 8 nucleotides agree with TRBD2. Germline lookup yields CDR1 LGHNA and CDR2 YSLEER. After removal of 0 bases from V and 4 bases from J, the junction contained 8 bases not matched to a gene. The length of the CDR3 is 16 residues. The CDR3 coding sequence is TGCGCCAGCAGCCAAGACCTTAGCGGGGTGATATACGAGCAGTACTTC. Translated: CASSQDLSGVIYEQYF.

The chain is built from TRBV5-6 and TRBJ2-7, with 8 bases matching TRBD2. Germline CDR1 is SGHDT and CDR2 is YYEEEE. The CDR3 loop spans 15 amino acids. V lost 2 bases and J lost 5; bases outside the gene matches: 9. CDR3 protein: CASSFRLAWPHEQYF. DNA of the CDR3: TGTGCCAGCAGCTTTCGACTAGCGTGGCCCCACGAGCAGTACTTC.

The chain employs TRBV28 and TRBJ2-3; maybe TRBD2 (6 bases). Looked up from germline, CDR1 is MDHEN and CDR2 is SYDVKM. V lost 8 bases and J 0 bases, leaving 12 bases between the germline ends. This CDR3 region has 14 residues. Here the CDR3 DNA reads TGTGCCAGCCGGGACTCGTCTAGCACAGATACGCAGTATTTT. Protein sequence: CASRDSSSTDTQYF.

Details on this clone: One end of the junction fails to match germline, which may point to a read error. The chain uses TRBV4-1 and TRBJ2-6, with a possible D match to TRBD1 (5 bases). This CDR3 spans 18 amino acids. Germline V gene data show CDR1 as MGHRA and CDR2 as YSYEKL. The CDR3: CASSQLWVAVSGANGLTF. The DNA for the CDR3 is TGCGCCAGCAGCCAACTATGGGTCGCCGTCTCTGGGGCCAACGGCCTGACTTTC.

The V call is TRBV5-6, the J call TRBJ1-1, with 8 bases lining up with TRBD1. J gave up 7 bases and V 3 bases, and 8 bases lay outside the gene matches. CDR3 length equals 14 residues. Per the germline V gene, CDR1 is SGHDT and CDR2 is YYEEEE. This chain's CDR3 is CASSWGQVASEAFF. CDR3 DNA: TGTGCCAGCAGCTGGGGACAGGTGGCTAGTGAAGCTTTCTTT.

The rearrangement uses TRBV6-6 and TRBJ1-6; no definite D call. V dropped 7 bases and J dropped 7 bases, with 14 bases sitting between them. Germline CDR1 is MNHNY and CDR2 is SVGAGI (reference sequence). The CDR3 covers 14 residues. This CDR3 reads CASTSEVTNSPLHF. CDR3 nucleotides: TGTGCCAGCACCTCCGAAGTCACAAATTCACCCCTCCACTTT.

The chain links TRBV10-2 to TRBJ2-7; no clear D gene. Germline V lookup: CDR1 WSHSY, CDR2 SAAADI. Trimming took 3 bases from V and 4 from J, leaving 4 bases between them. The CDR3 sequence is 11 residues long. The CDR3 sequence: CASSDLYEQYF. The CDR3 DNA sequence: TGCGCCAGCAGTGATTTATACGAGCAGTACTTC.

The chain joins TRBV27 to TRBJ2-3; weak D call: TRBD1 (6 bases). This CDR3 contains 14 residues. Per the germline V gene, CDR1 is MNHEY and CDR2 is SMNVEV (reference sequence). Trimming removed 0 bases from V and 4 bases from J, with 8 bases in between. In DNA form, the CDR3 reads TGTGCCAGCAGTTTATCACAGGGCCCAGATACGCAGTATTTT. Its translation is CASSLSQGPDTQYF.

The genes are TRBV28 and TRBJ2-7; possibly TRBD2 for D (6 bases). V was pared by 5 bases and J by 7 bases, with 18 bases between. This CDR3 is built from 14 residues. Per germline, CDR1 MDHEN and CDR2 SYDVKM. CDR3 sequence (DNA): TGTGCCAGCAGTACCCCCGGCGGGGTCTGGGAGCAGTACTTC. Protein: CASSTPGGVWEQYF.

The V gene is TRBV2, the J gene TRBJ1-2; a possible D gene is TRBD1 (6 bases). This CDR3 comprises 13 residues. Germline V gene lookup returns CDR1 SNHLY and CDR2 FYNNEI. Trimming cost V 6 bases and J 4 bases, with 12 bases left between them. The CDR3 sequence is CASSPGVGYGYTF. The CDR3 DNA is TGTGCCAGCAGCCCAGGGGTAGGCTATGGCTACACCTTC.

The chain employs TRBV28 and TRBJ1-3; 10 nucleotides line up with TRBD1. The CDR3 is made up of 18 amino acids. Trimming removed 6 bases from V and 0 bases from J; junction bases left unmatched: 11. CDR1 and CDR2 (germline): MDHEN, SYDVKM. The CDR3 here is CASSPGTGVDLSGNTIYF. In nucleotides, the CDR3 is TGTGCCAGCAGCCCCGGGACAGGGGTCGACCTCTCTGGAAACACCATATATTTT. The entire variable domain, with the rest obtained from reference TRBV28 and TRBJ1-3, is as follows: DVKVTQSSRYLVKRTGEKVFLECVQDMDHENMFWYRQDPGLGLRLIYFSYDVKMKEKGDIPEGYSVSREKKERFSLILESASTNQTSMYLCASSPGTGVDLSGNTIYFGEGSWLTVV.

This chain's CDR3 is CASSLTVLEQYF. As DNA, the CDR3 is TGTGCCAGCAGCTTAACAGTACTCGAGCAGTACTTC. This chain uses TRBV2 with TRBJ2-5; D is unresolved. The tail of the sequence fits TRBJ2-7 better, so the J call may be wrong. Germline V gives CDR1 SNHLY, CDR2 FYNNEI. The CDR3 runs to 12 residues.

This chain links TRBV18 with TRBJ2-5; 8 bases are a match to TRBD1. The CDR3 runs 14 residues. Germline V gene data show CDR1 as KGHSH and CDR2 as LQKENI. Losses at the gene ends were 6 bases for V and 1 base for J; bases not matched to a gene: 4. This chain's CDR3 is CASSQDRGQETQYF. The CDR3 DNA sequence: TGTGCCAGCTCCCAAGACAGGGGCCAAGAGACCCAGTACTTC.